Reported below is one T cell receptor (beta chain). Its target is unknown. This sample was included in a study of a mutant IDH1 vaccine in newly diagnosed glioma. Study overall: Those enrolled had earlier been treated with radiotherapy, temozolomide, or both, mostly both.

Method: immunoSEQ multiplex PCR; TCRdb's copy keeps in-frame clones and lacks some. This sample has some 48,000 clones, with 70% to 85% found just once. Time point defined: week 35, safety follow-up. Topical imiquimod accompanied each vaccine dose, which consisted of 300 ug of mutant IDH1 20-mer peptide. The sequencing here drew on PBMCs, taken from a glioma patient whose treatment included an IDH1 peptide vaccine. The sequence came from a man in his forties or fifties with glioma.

CDR3 nucleotide sequence: TGTGCCAGCAGCCGCGATTCGGGGTCGGCTAATGAAAAACTGTTTTTT. Encoded protein: CASSRDSGSANEKLFF. The gene calls are TRBV7-9 and TRBJ1-4; D remains ambiguous. Germline CDR1 is SEHNR and CDR2 is FQNEAQ (reference sequence). This CDR3 region has 16 residues. V lost 5 bases and J 3 bases, leaving 16 bases between the germline ends.